The table lists the clone carrying this T cell receptor (beta chain) with many counts. No antigen is known for it. TCR beta CDR3 region amplification was performed from RNA transcripts. The TCR CDR3 was amplified in a first-round RT-PCR using the HTBI primer set. TCRdb processed the multiplex PCR reads anew with MiXCR; each CDR3 protein has one entry. The data show roughly 380,000 distinct CDR3 sequences, around 13% seen once. Absence of ophthalmopathy progression within 18 months defined stable Graves' hyperthyroidism. These patients, aged 18 to 65, had recently diagnosed hyperthyroidism lasting under 2 months. The data were taken from a study of T cells in Graves' hyperthyroidism and ophthalmopathy. General study points: Onset of ophthalmopathy came a median roughly 6.4 months after the model predicted it.

This CDR3 comprises 17 residues. The ends were cut back, 6 bases at V and 7 bases at J, with 27 bases in the middle. Per the germline V gene, CDR1 is SNHLY and CDR2 is FYNNEI. The clonotype was recovered from a woman between 55 and 75 years old with Graves' hyperthyroidism. Material for sequencing was blood. This chain links TRBV2 with TRBJ1-1; no firm D call. The CDR3 protein is CASSPDPPRQFSDEAFF. The CDR3 DNA follows: TGTGCCAGCAGCCCGGACCCTCCCCGCCAATTCTCCGATGAAGCTTTCTTT.